This is a list of T cell receptor beta chains from one sample in a study of T cells after yellow fever vaccination. TCRdb used MiXCR to reprocess the 5' RACE reads, holding one entry per CDR3 protein. This table has hundreds of thousands of distinct CDR3 sequences, about a sixth appearing once. Source: PBMCs, taken around 5 days after the first yellow fever vaccination. These TCRs come from a man aged 18 to 30 who received the YFV17D yellow fever vaccine. The CDR3 runs from the conserved cysteine through the conserved F or W. Each record gives: clone size, V gene, J gene, D gene, CDR3 protein, CDR3 DNA. A D gene is named only where the DNA matches it firmly. Clone size is shown for a subset of rows, as once, few, many or a class of expanded clone.

many,TRBV20-1,TRBJ2-3,NA,CSAPGRDLGTDTQYF,TGCAGTGCGCCGGGCCGGGATCTGGGTACAGATACGCAGTATTTT
once,TRBV23-1,TRBJ1-4,TRBD1,CASSSRDRCEKLFF,TGCGCCAGCAGTTCCCGGGACAGGTGTGAAAAACTGTTTTTT
many,TRBV5-1,TRBJ2-2,NA,CASRLVGTSGGELFF,TGCGCCAGCAGACTGGTGGGGACATCTGGCGGGGAGCTGTTTTTT
NA,TRBV15,TRBJ1-3,NA,CATSSRGSGNTIYF,TGTGCCACCAGCAGCAGGGGATCTGGAAACACCATATATTTT
few,TRBV7-3,TRBJ2-2,NA,CASSSNGELFF,TGTGCCAGCAGCTCAAATGGGGAGCTGTTTTTT
NA,TRBV20-1,TRBJ2-1,NA,CSARGFSYDEQFF,TGCAGTGCGCGCGGATTCTCCTACGATGAGCAGTTCTTC
NA,TRBV2,TRBJ1-5,TRBD1,CASSDYDRGNQPQHF,TGTGCCAGCAGTGATTATGACAGGGGCAATCAGCCCCAGCATTTT
few,TRBV6-5,TRBJ2-7,NA,CASSYSEGLSYEQYF,TGTGCCAGCAGTTACTCTGAGGGACTGTCCTACGAGCAGTACTTC
few,TRBV7-9,TRBJ2-7,TRBD1,CASSQLGTGSHEQYF,TGTGCCAGCAGCCAACTAGGGACAGGGTCTCACGAGCAGTACTTC
many,TRBV12-3/TRBV12-4,TRBJ2-5,TRBD2,CASSSTSGGAFEETQYF,TGTGCCAGCAGCTCTACTAGCGGGGGGGCCTTTGAGGAGACCCAGTACTTC